The present TCR beta chain was sequenced within a study of CD8 T cells in Susac syndrome. RNA amounts of roughly 0.45 to 1 ug underwent reverse transcription with random hexamers. immunoSEQ multiplex PCR amplified TCR beta CDR3 across 54 Vbeta, 13 Jbeta. TCRdb independently ran MiXCR on the immunoSEQ multiplex PCR reads; one entry per CDR3 protein. Seen here are fewer than 200,000 distinct CDR3 sequences, approximately 93% observed once, and the top ten hold 0.09% to 0.12%. CDR1 and CDR2 from the germline V gene are DFQATT and SNEGSKA (reference sequence). This CDR3 is built from 10 residues. V dropped 3 bases and J dropped 7 bases, with 7 bases sitting between them. CD8+ and CD4+ T cells circulating in blood were sequenced for TCR beta.

The V and J genes are TRBV20-1 and TRBJ2-7; D not certain. This receptor was taken from a human donor in good health. Sequencing was performed on CD4+ T cells from PBMCs. CDR3 sequence reads: CSARQREQYF. The CDR3 DNA is TGCAGTGCTAGGCAAAGGGAGCAGTACTTC.